These T cell receptor beta chains were read from a single sample in a study of early T cells in non-severe SARS-CoV-2 infection. TCRdb processed the 5' RACE reads anew with MiXCR; each CDR3 protein has one entry. The top ten clones hold 1.4% of a sample with about 83,000 distinct CDR3 sequences, roughly 13% of them seen once. The sequenced material came from whole blood. These receptors all come from an adult who was a healthcare worker with PCR-confirmed SARS-CoV-2 infection or an uninfected control (not recorded which). The CDR3 runs from the conserved cysteine through the conserved F or W. The order of the fields is clone size, D gene, J gene, V gene, CDR3 DNA, CDR3 protein. D genes are given only for firm matches. Expanded clones get a size class; other rows say once, few or many, or leave the size out.

few,.,TRBJ1-2,TRBV28,TGTGCCACACAAGCCGGGGAGGTGGGCTATGGCTACACCTTC,CATQAGEVGYGYTF
.,.,TRBJ2-7,TRBV4-3,TGCGCCAGCAGCCAAGGTCCAGGGACCTACGAGCAGTACTTC,CASSQGPGTYEQYF
few,TRBD1,TRBJ1-2,TRBV3-1,TGTGCCAGCCGACCCACAGGGGCGTCTAACTATGGCTACACCTTC,CASRPTGASNYGYTF
many,TRBD2,TRBJ2-7,TRBV6-5,TGTGCCAGCAGTGAAGAGCGGGGGGGCCGTTTCGAGCAGTACTTC,CASSEERGGRFEQYF
many,.,TRBJ1-4,TRBV7-3,TGTGCCAGCAGCTTAACTGCTAGTAGAGGTGAAAAACTGTTTTTT,CASSLTASRGEKLFF
.,.,TRBJ1-2,TRBV7-2,TGTGCCAGCAGCTTAACGCAGAGGACTATCTATGGCTACACCTTC,CASSLTQRTIYGYTF
many,.,TRBJ1-2,TRBV15,TGTGCCACCAGCAGAGAGACAGCGAACTATGGCTACACCTTC,CATSRETANYGYTF
.,.,TRBJ2-3,TRBV7-9,TGTGCCAGCAGCTTAGGACACGGGGGTACAGATACGCAGTATTTT,CASSLGHGGTDTQYF
many,TRBD1,TRBJ2-5,TRBV10-3,TGTGCCATCAGTGAGGCAGGGGGCACCTCAGAGACCCAGTACTTC,CAISEAGGTSETQYF
many,.,TRBJ1-2,TRBV28,TGTGCCAGCAGTTTACCCCCGACAGCCGTCTCCGTCGGCTACACCTTC,CASSLPPTAVSVGYTF
few,TRBD1,TRBJ1-1,TRBV28,TGTGCCAGCAGTCCCGTACAGGGGGCCACTGAAGCTTTCTTT,CASSPVQGATEAFF
.,.,TRBJ2-1,TRBV12-3/TRBV12-4,TGTGCCAGCAGTTTAGGCAGGTCAAAGCGATACAATGAGCAGTTCTTC,CASSLGRSKRYNEQFF
few,TRBD2,TRBJ2-7,TRBV7-8,TGTGCCAGCAGCGCGATTCTAGCGGGGGCTCCCTACGAGCAGTACTTC,CASSAILAGAPYEQYF
many,.,TRBJ1-2,TRBV6-1,TGTGCCAGCAGGAAAATCTACAGGGCTACCGGATCCAACTATGGCTACACCTTC,CASRKIYRATGSNYGYTF
few,.,TRBJ2-2,TRBV15,TGTGCCACGGGGAAGGGGGTGAACACCGGGGAGCTGTTTTTT,CATGKGVNTGELFF
.,.,TRBJ2-2,TRBV5-6,TGTGCCAGCAGCTCTCCAGGGAACACCGGGGAGCTGTTTTTT,CASSSPGNTGELFF
many,TRBD1,TRBJ1-1,TRBV10-3,TGTGCCATACAGGGGCTAGGGAACACTGAAGCTTTCTTT,CAIQGLGNTEAFF
many,.,TRBJ2-3,TRBV7-2,TGTGCCAGCACCGCCGGTGGGACTAGCACAGATACGCAGTATTTT,CASTAGGTSTDTQYF
few,.,TRBJ1-1,TRBV20-1,TGCAGTGCTAGAGAGGGATGGGATGAAGCTTTCTTT,CSAREGWDEAFF
.,.,TRBJ2-7,TRBV6-1,TGTGCCAGCAGTGGCCGTAGGGGTCCCGAGCAGTACTTC,CASSGRRGPEQYF
.,.,TRBJ2-3,TRBV7-9,TGTGCCAGCAGCTTATACCTGGGGGGCACAGATACGCAGTATTTT,CASSLYLGGTDTQYF
few,.,TRBJ2-3,TRBV2,TGTGCCAGCGGGGGGGGCCCCACCGGGGATACGCAGTATTTT,CASGGGPTGDTQYF
.,TRBD2,TRBJ2-5,TRBV7-2,TGTGCCAGCGGTAGCGGGGGGCCTCGTGAGACCCAGTACTTC,CASGSGGPRETQYF
.,.,TRBJ2-3,TRBV7-8,TGTGCCAGCAGCGGCGGGGAGAAGGGTAGGGATACGCAGTATTTT,CASSGGEKGRDTQYF
many,.,TRBJ1-5,TRBV2,TGTGCCAGCAGTGTTCGGATTCTTACCTATCAGCCCCAGCATTTT,CASSVRILTYQPQHF
many,.,TRBJ2-3,TRBV11-2,TGTGCCAGCAGTATGGACCGCAACACAGATACGCAGTATTTT,CASSMDRNTDTQYF
.,TRBD2,TRBJ2-2,TRBV5-1,TGCGCCAGCAGCTTGACGGCGGGGGGTAACACCGGGGAGCTGTTTTTT,CASSLTAGGNTGELFF
many,.,TRBJ2-3,TRBV4-2,TGTGCCAGCAGCCAAGTTGGGGGGGCTCACGATACGCAGTATTTT,CASSQVGGAHDTQYF
.,.,TRBJ2-7,TRBV7-2,TGTGCCAGCAGCAGGGGCCCTCTCGGAGAGCAGTACTTC,CASSRGPLGEQYF
.,TRBD1,TRBJ1-1,TRBV2,TGTGCCAGCAGGAGGGGACAGGGAAGGCACACTGAAGCTTTCTTT,CASRRGQGRHTEAFF
many,.,TRBJ2-1,TRBV25-1,TGTGCCAGCACCCCAAGGGGCTATAAAAATGAGCAGTTCTTC,CASTPRGYKNEQFF
many,.,TRBJ2-3,TRBV12-3/TRBV12-4,TGTGCCAGCAGTTTAGGGCGGGCGACAGATACGCAGTATTTT,CASSLGRATDTQYF
few,TRBD2,TRBJ2-1,TRBV15,TGTGCCACCAGCATGACTAGCGGGGGGGGCAATGAACAGTTCTTC,CATSMTSGGGNEQFF
.,.,TRBJ1-1,TRBV20-1,TGCAGTGCCTGGGACAAATTTGAAGCTTTCTTT,CSAWDKFEAFF
.,.,TRBJ1-5,TRBV9,TGTGCCAGCAGCCTTACACCTTATAGCAATCAGCCCCAGCATTTT,CASSLTPYSNQPQHF
few,.,TRBJ1-3,TRBV5-1,TGCGCCAGCAGCTCCGGGACCCCCAAAGCTGGAAACACCATATATTTT,CASSSGTPKAGNTIYF
few,.,TRBJ2-5,TRBV7-9,TGTGCCAGCAGCGAACAGGGCTATCAAGAGACCCAGTACTTC,CASSEQGYQETQYF
.,.,TRBJ1-5,TRBV10-3,TGTGCCATCAGCTGGAATAATCAGCCCCAGCATTTT,CAISWNNQPQHF
.,.,TRBJ2-3,TRBV2,TGTGCCAGCGCCGACCAGGGATATACGCAGTATTTT,CASADQGYTQYF
many,.,TRBJ1-5,TRBV29-1,TGCAGCGTTGGGGATTCAAATCAGCCCCAGCATTTT,CSVGDSNQPQHF
.,.,TRBJ1-6,TRBV15,TGTGCCACCAGCAGAGACATTTTCAGCACCGATTCACCCCTCCACTTT,CATSRDIFSTDSPLHF
.,TRBD1,TRBJ2-7,TRBV10-3,TGTGCCATCAGTGCCTCAGGGGGCCACGAGCAGTACTTC,CAISASGGHEQYF